The count of the clone carrying this T cell receptor (beta chain) is one. What it binds is not known. The record originates from a study of sequential checkpoint blockade in melanoma. Study-wide context: TCRβ was sequenced from DNA of 91 pretreatment tumors.

Sample treatment: randomized to nivolumab then ipilimumab (arm A) or the reverse (arm B). Measured with immunoSEQ multiplex PCR; TCRdb has only the in-frame clones, and not every one. Seen here are roughly 2,100 clones, around a third observed once, and the top ten hold about 13%. There are 15 residues in the CDR3. Study observations and caveats: Mutational load did not correlate with tumor T-cell fraction or clonality. In arm A, pretreatment tumor clonality was associated with response.

This receptor was obtained from a human donor with melanoma. Sequences were derived from tumor tissue (inferred from file names), sampled from a patient given nivolumab and ipilimumab in sequence. The rearrangement joins TRBV7-5 to TRBJ2-1; TRBD2 reflects the table's D call only, with no check against the DNA. TRBV7-5 is classified as a pseudogene. Here the CDR3 DNA reads TGTGCCAGCAGCCCTCGGACTAGCGGGGGGAATGAGCAGTTCTTC. Its translation: CASSPRTSGGNEQFF.